This T cell receptor (beta chain) was captured in a study of T-cell reconstitution after alpha-beta-depleted transplantation in children. Construction of the TCRbeta library involved unique molecular identifiers. TCRdb recomputed calls from the PCR reads with MiXCR, one row per CDR3 protein. Here the sample spans some 390,000 distinct CDR3 sequences, around 21% being singletons. The germline V gene encodes CDR1 SGHRS and CDR2 YFSETQ. The CDR3 is made up of 16 amino acids. J gave up 4 bases and V 4 bases, and 7 bases lay outside the gene matches. The origin of this receptor is a human donor who donated a stem cell graft to a child with acute myeloid leukemia. V usage is TRBV5-1 and J usage is TRBJ2-2, with 10 nucleotides matching TRBD1. The source material was PBMCs from the stem cell graft donor, sampled from the stem cell graft. Written as DNA, the CDR3 is TGCGCCAGCAGCCCCAAGACAGGGGGCATCACCGGGGAGCTGTTTTTT. It specifies CASSPKTGGITGELFF. Full variable domain (missing parts from reference TRBV5-1 and TRBJ2-2): KAGVTQTPRYLIKTRGQQVTLSCSPISGHRSVSWYQQTPGQGLQFLFEYFSETQRNKGNFPGRFSGRQFSNSRSEMNVSTLELGDSALYLCASSPKTGGITGELFFGEGSRLTVL.